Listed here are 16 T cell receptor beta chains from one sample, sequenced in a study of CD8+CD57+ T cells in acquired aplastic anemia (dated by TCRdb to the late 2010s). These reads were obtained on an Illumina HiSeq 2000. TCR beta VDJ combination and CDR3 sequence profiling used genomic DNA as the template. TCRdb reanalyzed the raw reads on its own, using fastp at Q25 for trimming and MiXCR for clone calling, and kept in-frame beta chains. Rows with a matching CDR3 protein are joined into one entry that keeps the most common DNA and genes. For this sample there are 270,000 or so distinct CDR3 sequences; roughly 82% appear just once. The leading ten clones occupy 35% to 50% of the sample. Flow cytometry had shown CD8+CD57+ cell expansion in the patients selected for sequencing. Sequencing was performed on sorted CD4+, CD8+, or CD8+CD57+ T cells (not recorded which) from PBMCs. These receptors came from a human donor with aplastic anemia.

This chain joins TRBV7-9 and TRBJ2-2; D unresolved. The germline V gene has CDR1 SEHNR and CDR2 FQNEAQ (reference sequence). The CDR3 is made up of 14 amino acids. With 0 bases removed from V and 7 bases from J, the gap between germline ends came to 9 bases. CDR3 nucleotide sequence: TGTGCCAGCAGCTTAGCGGGTAGCTACGGGGAGCTGTTTTTT. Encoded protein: CASSLAGSYGELFF.

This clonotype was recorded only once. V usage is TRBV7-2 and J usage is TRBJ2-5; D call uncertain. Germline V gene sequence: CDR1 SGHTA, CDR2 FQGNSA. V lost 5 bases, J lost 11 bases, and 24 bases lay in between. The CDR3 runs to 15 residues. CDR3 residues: CASSLSAGYGDTQYF. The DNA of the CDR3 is TGTGCCAGCAGCCTGTCAGCCGGGTACGGAGATACGCAGTACTTC.

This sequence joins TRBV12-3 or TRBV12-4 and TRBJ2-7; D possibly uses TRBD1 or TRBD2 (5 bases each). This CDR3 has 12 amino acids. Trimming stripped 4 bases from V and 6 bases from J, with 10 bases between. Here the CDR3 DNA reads TGTGCCAGCAGTTGGGGGAATGGCGAGCAGTACTTC. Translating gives CASSWGNGEQYF.

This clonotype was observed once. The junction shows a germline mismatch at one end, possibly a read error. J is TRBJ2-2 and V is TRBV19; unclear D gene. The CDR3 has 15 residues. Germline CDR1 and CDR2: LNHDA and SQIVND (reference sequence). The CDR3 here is CASSLDIGAYTEAFF. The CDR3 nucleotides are TGTGCCAGTAGTTTAGATATAGGAGCCTACACTGAGGCTTTCTTC.

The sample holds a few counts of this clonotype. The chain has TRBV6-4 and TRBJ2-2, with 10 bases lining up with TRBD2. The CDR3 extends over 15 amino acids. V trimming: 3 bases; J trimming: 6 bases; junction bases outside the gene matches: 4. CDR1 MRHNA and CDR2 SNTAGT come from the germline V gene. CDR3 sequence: CASSESGLAPGELFF. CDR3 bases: TGTGCCAGCAGTGAGTCGGGACTAGCGCCCGGGGAGCTGTTTTTT.

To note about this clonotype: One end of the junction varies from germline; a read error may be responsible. The CDR3 DNA reads TGTGCCAGCGGCGACGGGGGCACAAATACGCAGACTTTT. Its translation is CASGDGGTNTQTF. This chain uses TRBV2 with TRBJ1-2; D is possibly TRBD1 (6 bases). Germline V gene lookup returns CDR1 SNHLY and CDR2 FYNNEI. This CDR3 has 13 amino acids.

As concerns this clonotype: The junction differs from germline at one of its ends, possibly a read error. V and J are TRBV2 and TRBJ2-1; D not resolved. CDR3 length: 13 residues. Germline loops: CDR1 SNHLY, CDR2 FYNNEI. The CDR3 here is CAISDGAFNEQFF. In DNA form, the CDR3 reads TGTGCCATCAGTGATGGAGCGTTCAATGAGCAGTTCTTC. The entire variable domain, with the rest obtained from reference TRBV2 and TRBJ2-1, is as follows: EPEVTQTPSHQVTQMGQEVILRCVPISNHLYFYWYRQILGQKVEFLVSFYNNEISEKSEIFDDQFSVERPDGSNFTLKIRSTKLEDSAMYFCAISDGAFNEQFFGPGTRLTVL.

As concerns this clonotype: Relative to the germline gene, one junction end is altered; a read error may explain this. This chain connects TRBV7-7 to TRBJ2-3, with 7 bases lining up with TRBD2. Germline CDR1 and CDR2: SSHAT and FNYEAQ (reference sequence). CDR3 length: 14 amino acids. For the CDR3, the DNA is TGTGCTAGCAGCTTAGCAGCGGGGCCCAACACCGGGGAGTTT. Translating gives CASSLAAGPNTGEF.

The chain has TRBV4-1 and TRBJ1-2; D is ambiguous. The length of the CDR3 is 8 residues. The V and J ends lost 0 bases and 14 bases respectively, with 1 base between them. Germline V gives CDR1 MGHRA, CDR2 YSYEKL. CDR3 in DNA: TGCGCCAGCAGCCAAGATACCTTC. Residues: CASSQDTF.

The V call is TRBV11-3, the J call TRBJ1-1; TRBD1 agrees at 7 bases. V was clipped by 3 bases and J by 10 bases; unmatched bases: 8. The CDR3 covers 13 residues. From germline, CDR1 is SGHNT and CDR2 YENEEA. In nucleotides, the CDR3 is TGTGCCAGCAGCTTCGGAGGGGGCGATATAGCTTTCTTT. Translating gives CASSFGGGDIAFF.

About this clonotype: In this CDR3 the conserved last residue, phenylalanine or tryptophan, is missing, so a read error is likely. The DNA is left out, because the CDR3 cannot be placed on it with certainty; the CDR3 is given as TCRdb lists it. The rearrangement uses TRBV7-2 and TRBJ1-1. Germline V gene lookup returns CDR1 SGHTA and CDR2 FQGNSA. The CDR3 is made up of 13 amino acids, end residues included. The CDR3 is CASSQTGNQETQY.

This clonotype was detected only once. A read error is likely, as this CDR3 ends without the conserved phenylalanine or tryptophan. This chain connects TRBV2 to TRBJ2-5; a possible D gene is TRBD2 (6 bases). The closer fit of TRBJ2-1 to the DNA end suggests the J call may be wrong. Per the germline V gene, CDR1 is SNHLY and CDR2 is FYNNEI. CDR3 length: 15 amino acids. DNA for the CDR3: TGTGCCAGCAGCTCTACCGGGAGTACAGGTGCGACCCAGTTCTGC. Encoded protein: CASSSTGSTGATQFC.

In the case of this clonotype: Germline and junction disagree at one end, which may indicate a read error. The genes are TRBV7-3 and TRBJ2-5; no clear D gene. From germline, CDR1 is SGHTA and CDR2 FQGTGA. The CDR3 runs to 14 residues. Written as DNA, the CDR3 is TGTGCCACCAGCAGAGGCAGCGCAGAAGACACCACGTACTTC. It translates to CATSRGSAEDTTYF.

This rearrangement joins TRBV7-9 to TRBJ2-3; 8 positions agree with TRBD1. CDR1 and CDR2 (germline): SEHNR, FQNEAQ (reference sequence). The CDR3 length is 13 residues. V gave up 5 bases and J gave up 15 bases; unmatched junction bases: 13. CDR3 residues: CASSDGTGDKPYF. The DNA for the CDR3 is TGTGCCAGCAGCGACGGGACAGGAGATAAGCCATATTTT. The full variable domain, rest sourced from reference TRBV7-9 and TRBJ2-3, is DTGVSQNPRHKITKRGQNVTFRCDPISEHNRLYWYRQTLGQGPEFLTYFQNEAQLEKSRLLSDRFSAERPKGSFSTLEIQRTEQGDSAMYLCASSDGTGDKPYFGPGTRLTVL.

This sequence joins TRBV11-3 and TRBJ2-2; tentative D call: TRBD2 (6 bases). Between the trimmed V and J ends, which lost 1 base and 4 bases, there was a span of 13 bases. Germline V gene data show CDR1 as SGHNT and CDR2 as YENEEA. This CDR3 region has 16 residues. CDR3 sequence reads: CASSLGVRAGTGELFF. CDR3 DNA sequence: TGTGCCAGCAGCTTAGGCGTGAGAGCGGGCACCGGGGAGCTGTTTTTT.

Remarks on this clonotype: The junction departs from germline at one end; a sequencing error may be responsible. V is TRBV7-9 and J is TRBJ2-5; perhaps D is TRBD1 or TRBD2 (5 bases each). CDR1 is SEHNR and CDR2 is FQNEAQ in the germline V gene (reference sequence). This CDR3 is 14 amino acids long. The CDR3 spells CASSRGRDGTDTQF. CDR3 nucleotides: TGCGCCAGCAGCCGAGGAAGGGACGGAACAGACACGCAGTTC.